What follows are 25 T cell receptor beta chains derived from one specimen sequenced in a study of blood T cell repertoires in COVID-19. Assay used: immunoSEQ multiplex PCR; TCRdb lists only in-frame clones, some missing. The sample records about 62,000 clones, around 90% being singletons. The material sequenced was peripheral blood. These receptors all come from a human donor in a cohort sampled during active COVID-19.

V and J are TRBV3-1 (or the pseudogene TRBV3-2) and TRBJ2-1, with D maybe TRBD1 (6 bases). The germline V gene has CDR1 LGHDT and CDR2 YNNKEL (reference sequence). V was shortened by 4 bases and J by 11 bases, with 15 bases between the two germline ends. This CDR3 contains 13 residues. Here the CDR3 DNA reads TGTGCCAGCAGCCCCCACGCCGGGACAAAGCAGTTCTTC. As protein: CASSPHAGTKQFF.

This clone was observed once. The chain recombines TRBV9 with TRBJ2-3; 9 bases map to TRBD1. Germline V gene data show CDR1 as SGDLS and CDR2 as YYNGEE. V lost 6 bases and J lost 3; bases outside the gene matches: 5. CDR3 length: 14 residues. The CDR3: CASTGTGLTDTQYF. The CDR3 nucleotides are TGTGCCAGCACCGGGACAGGGTTAACAGATACGCAGTATTTT.

The chain carries TRBV21-1 and TRBJ2-7; TRBD1, as called in the table, went unchecked against the DNA. TRBV21-1 is recorded as a pseudogene. The CDR3 sequence is 15 residues long. The CDR3 is CASRTPDRVKYEQYF. For the CDR3, the DNA is TGTGCCAGCCGAACGCCCGACAGGGTAAAGTACGAGCAGTACTTC.

The chain employs TRBV4-3 and TRBJ1-1; 8 bases fit TRBD1. With V trimmed by 0 bases and J by 7 bases, 10 bases remained unmatched. This CDR3 is 16 amino acids long. Looked up from germline, CDR1 is LGHNA and CDR2 is YSLEER. The DNA for the CDR3 is TGCGCCAGCAGCCAAGATCCGACAGGGGTGAAGGTTGAAGCTTTCTTT. As protein: CASSQDPTGVKVEAFF.

CDR3 region: CASSSGTGSAEREKLFF. The DNA for the CDR3 is TGTGCCTCATCTTCGGGGACAGGGTCCGCGGAGAGAGAAAAACTGTTTTTT. The chain employs TRBV21-1 and TRBJ1-4; TRBD1 reflects the table's D call only, with no check against the DNA. TRBV21-1 counts as a pseudogene. The CDR3 spans 17 residues.

The rearrangement links TRBV7-8 to TRBJ1-2, with 8 bases aligning to TRBD1. The CDR3 is made up of 17 amino acids. V trimming: 1 base; J trimming: 0 bases; junction bases outside the gene matches: 7. Germline assignment: CDR1 SGHVS and CDR2 FQNEAQ. The CDR3: CASSLGTGTLANYGYTF. In DNA, the CDR3 is TGTGCCAGCAGCTTAGGGACAGGGACGTTAGCTAACTATGGCTACACCTTC.

The chain links TRBV11-3 to TRBJ2-3; no clear D. Germline V gives CDR1 SGHNT, CDR2 YENEEA. The CDR3 has 14 residues. Trimming cost V 1 base and J 0 bases, with 5 bases left between them. This CDR3 is CASSLGGSTDTQYF. In DNA, the CDR3 is TGTGCCAGCAGCTTAGGAGGAAGCACAGATACGCAGTATTTT.

V and J are TRBV28 and TRBJ1-6, with D perhaps matching TRBD1 (6 bases). The V end was cut by 3 bases, the J end by 9 bases, with 15 bases between. There are 15 residues in the CDR3. Germline lookup yields CDR1 MDHEN and CDR2 SYDVKM. The CDR3 DNA reads TGTGCCAGCAGTTTGGCACCTCGAGGGGGTTCACCCCTCCACTTT. This gives the protein CASSLAPRGGSPLHF. The full variable domain, rest sourced from reference TRBV28 and TRBJ1-6, is DVKVTQSSRYLVKRTGEKVFLECVQDMDHENMFWYRQDPGLGLRLIYFSYDVKMKEKGDIPEGYSVSREKKERFSLILESASTNQTSMYLCASSLAPRGGSPLHFGNGTRLTVT.

The V and J genes are TRBV25-1 and TRBJ2-7; unclear D gene. Trimming pared 6 bases from V and 7 bases from J, leaving 10 bases between. The CDR3 is made up of 11 amino acids. Germline CDR1 and CDR2: MGHDK and SYGVNS. Here the CDR3 reads CASRNSREQYF. In DNA, the CDR3 is TGTGCCAGCAGAAATTCGAGGGAGCAGTACTTC.

The chain joins TRBV11-3 to TRBJ2-1; D remains ambiguous. Trimming removed 3 bases at V and 8 bases at J, with 11 bases between. The CDR3 has 13 amino acids. Germline values: CDR1 SGHNT, CDR2 YENEEA. The CDR3 DNA reads TGTGCCAGCAGCTTCTCAGCGATCGATGAGCAGTTCTTC. This sequence encodes CASSFSAIDEQFF.

The chain employs TRBV5-1 and TRBJ2-3, with TRBD1 matching 9 bases. Germline trimming cut 7 bases from V and 6 bases from J; bases unmatched to any gene: 9. Germline CDR1 reads SGHRS; CDR2 reads YFSETQ. This CDR3 has 14 amino acids. The CDR3 DNA is TGCGCCAGCGGTACCGGGACAGGGAGGGATACGCAGTATTTT. It encodes CASGTGTGRDTQYF.

V is TRBV28 and J is TRBJ1-1; D perhaps matches TRBD1 (5 bases). Trimming took off 1 base at V and 1 base at J, with 7 bases between the two ends. The CDR3 loop spans 14 amino acids. Germline-derived CDR1 and CDR2 are MDHEN and SYDVKM. CDR3 in amino acids: CASSLLRGNTEAFF. In DNA form, the CDR3 reads TGTGCCAGCAGTTTATTAAGGGGGAACACTGAAGCTTTCTTT.

V and J are TRBV7-2 and TRBJ2-2, with 9 nucleotides matching TRBD1. Germline values: CDR1 SGHTA, CDR2 FQGNSA. This CDR3 spans 15 amino acids. Trimming removed 3 bases from V and 7 bases from J; junction bases left unmatched: 6. Here the CDR3 reads CASSLGQGQNGELFF. DNA of the CDR3: TGTGCCAGCAGCTTGGGACAGGGACAGAACGGGGAGCTGTTTTTT.

The chain uses TRBV6-5 and TRBJ2-3, with TRBD2 identical over 9 bases. The CDR3 is 14 amino acids. Per the germline V gene, CDR1 is MNHEY and CDR2 is SVGAGI. Trimming at V came to 0 bases and at J to 6 bases, leaving 1 base not matched to a gene. CDR3 region: CASSYSSGGDTQYF. CDR3 DNA sequence: TGTGCCAGCAGTTACTCAAGCGGGGGGGATACGCAGTATTTT.

The chain links TRBV4-2 to TRBJ2-3, with TRBD2 matching 8 bases. Germline-derived CDR1 and CDR2 are LGHNA and YNFKEQ. The CDR3 has 18 residues. V was pared by 0 bases and J by 6 bases, with 14 bases of the junction left unmatched. The CDR3 loop reads CASSQDSRVAGKSDTQYF. CDR3 DNA sequence: TGTGCCAGCAGCCAAGATAGTCGGGTAGCGGGAAAATCGGATACGCAGTATTTT.

This clone was seen a single time. The CDR3, as DNA: TGTGCCAGCAGTTACCGAGGAAGGTACGAGCAGTACTTC. This gives the protein CASSYRGRYEQYF. The chain is built from TRBV12-3 or TRBV12-4 and TRBJ2-7; D not resolved. The CDR3 spans 13 residues. V was trimmed by 4 bases and J by 4 bases, leaving 11 bases between them.

This chain uses TRBV2 with TRBJ1-3; D might be TRBD1 (5 bases). There are 15 residues in the CDR3. Trimming shortened V by 9 bases and J by 4 bases, and 19 bases separated the two germline ends. Germline V gene sequence: CDR1 SNHLY, CDR2 FYNNEI. CDR3 loop: CARGLEGAPGNTIYF. In nucleotides, the CDR3 is TGTGCCAGGGGGCTAGAAGGGGCCCCCGGAAACACCATATATTTT.

This chain connects TRBV24-1 to TRBJ2-7; 8 bases map to TRBD1. The CDR3 loop spans 14 amino acids. V gave up 4 bases and J gave up 3 bases; unmatched junction bases: 4. Germline-derived CDR1 and CDR2 are KGHDR and SFDVKD. The DNA of the CDR3 is TGTGCCACCAGTGAAGCCGGGACAGGCTACGAGCAGTACTTC. Its translation: CATSEAGTGYEQYF.

V and J are TRBV2 and TRBJ2-1; TRBD2 matches 8 bases. From germline, CDR1 is SNHLY and CDR2 FYNNEI. The CDR3 length is 17 residues. The V gene end was trimmed by 6 bases and the J gene end by 0 bases; junction bases not matched to a gene: 10. The CDR3 nucleotides are TGTGCCAGCAGGATACACGCCGGGACTAGCTCCTACAATGAGCAGTTCTTC. Translated, it gives CASRIHAGTSSYNEQFF.

V usage is TRBV5-3 and J usage is TRBJ2-3; the match to TRBD2 covers 8 bases. TRBV5-3 is an open reading frame whose function is uncertain. CDR3 length: 16 amino acids. The V gene end was trimmed by 4 bases and the J gene end by 2 bases; junction bases not matched to a gene: 9. The CDR3, as DNA: TGTGCCAGAAGCGGCGGACTAGCCCAAGCCACAGATACGCAGTATTTT. Translation: CARSGGLAQATDTQYF.

V and J are TRBV5-5 and TRBJ2-7, with a weak D call TRBD2 (6 bases). The CDR3 runs 14 residues. Trimming stripped 0 bases from V and 4 bases from J, with 11 bases between. The germline gives CDR1 SGHKS, CDR2 YYEKEE (reference sequence). The CDR3 DNA sequence: TGTGCCAGCAGCTTGGTTATTAGCGGATACGAGCAGTACTTC. Translating gives CASSLVISGYEQYF.

The rearrangement links TRBV7-9 to TRBJ1-4; tentatively, D is TRBD1 (6 bases). Germline CDR1 and CDR2: SEHNR and FQNEAQ (reference sequence). This CDR3 region has 16 residues. The V end lost 5 bases, the J end lost 7 bases, and 20 bases lay between the germline ends. CDR3 sequence reads: CASSQKEQGLGEKLFF. As DNA, the CDR3 is TGTGCCAGCAGCCAAAAAGAACAGGGATTGGGTGAAAAACTGTTTTTT. The whole variable domain, filled in from reference TRBV7-9 and TRBJ1-4, reads DTGVSQNPRHKITKRGQNVTFRCDPISEHNRLYWYRQTLGQGPEFLTYFQNEAQLEKSRLLSDRFSAERPKGSFSTLEIQRTEQGDSAMYLCASSQKEQGLGEKLFFGSGTQLSVL.

V and J are TRBV10-1 and TRBJ2-5; D possibly corresponds to TRBD1 (6 bases). Germline-derived CDR1 and CDR2 are WNHNN and SYGVQD (reference sequence). The ends were cut back, 5 bases at V and 4 bases at J, with 17 bases in the middle. This CDR3 contains 15 residues. The CDR3 loop reads CASSNHREMRETQYF. The CDR3 DNA reads as TGCGCCAGCAGTAATCACAGGGAGATGAGAGAGACCCAGTACTTC.

The rearrangement links TRBV6-5 to TRBJ2-7; D possibly corresponds to TRBD2 (7 bases). The CDR3 is made up of 15 amino acids. Trimming took off 2 bases at V and 4 bases at J, with 15 bases between the two ends. The V gene's germline CDR1 is MNHEY and CDR2 SVGAGI. CDR3 protein: CASSYRRGGGYEQYF. CDR3 sequence (DNA): TGTGCCAGCAGTTACCGGCGAGGGGGAGGGTACGAGCAGTACTTC.

The chain employs TRBV4-3 and TRBJ1-2; D perhaps matches TRBD1 (5 bases). Trimming removed 0 bases from V and 7 bases from J, with 12 bases in between. The germline V gene encodes CDR1 LGHNA and CDR2 YSLEER. CDR3 length: 14 residues. CDR3 loop: CASSQERGFGGYTF. The CDR3 DNA reads TGCGCCAGCAGCCAAGAAAGGGGTTTCGGTGGCTACACCTTC.